The clone carrying this TCR beta chain was seen only once. Antigen unknown. This sample was taken from a study of OX40 agonist ivuxolimab in advanced cancers. For the study at large: Antecedent anti-PD-1, anti-PD-L1 or anti-CTLA-4 therapy was permissible, with approximately 44% having received some.

CDR1 and CDR2 (germline): SGHRS, YFSETQ. Between the trimmed V and J ends, which lost 4 bases and 5 bases, there was a span of 21 bases. This CDR3 is built from 16 residues. Measured with immunoSEQ multiplex PCR; TCRdb has only the in-frame clones, and not every one. The sample records about 83,000 clones, about 90% being singletons. Study-wide results and caveats: The study did not work out the antigen specificity of the expanded peripheral T cells.

The TCR sequence derives from an adult with an advanced solid tumor such as melanoma, head and neck, liver or kidney cancer. This specimen was CD4+ or CD8+ T cells sorted from blood, taken in a trial of the OX40 agonist ivuxolimab. The chain joins TRBV5-1 to TRBJ2-5; maybe TRBD2 (7 bases). This CDR3 reads CASSLGNFGGQETQYF. The CDR3 coding sequence is TGCGCCAGCAGCCTAGGGAATTTCGGGGGGCAGGAGACCCAGTACTTC.